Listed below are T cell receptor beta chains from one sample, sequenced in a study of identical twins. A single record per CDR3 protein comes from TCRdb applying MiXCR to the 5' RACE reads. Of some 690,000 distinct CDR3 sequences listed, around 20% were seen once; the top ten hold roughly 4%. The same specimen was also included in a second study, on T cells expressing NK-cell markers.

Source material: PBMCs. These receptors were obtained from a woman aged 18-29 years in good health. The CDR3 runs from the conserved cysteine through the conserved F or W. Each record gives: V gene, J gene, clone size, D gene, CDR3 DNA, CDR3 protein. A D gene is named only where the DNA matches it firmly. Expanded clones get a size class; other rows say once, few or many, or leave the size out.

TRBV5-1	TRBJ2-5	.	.	TGCGCCAGCAGCCCGAACCAGGATCAAGAGACCCAGTACTTC	CASSPNQDQETQYF
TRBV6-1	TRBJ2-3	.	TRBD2	TGTGCCAGCGGGCGAGCGGGAGTCGGGGCAGATACGCAGTATTTT	CASGRAGVGADTQYF
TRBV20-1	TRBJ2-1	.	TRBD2	TGCAGTGCCAAGCGGGGGGAATACAATGAGCAGTTCTTC	CSAKRGEYNEQFF
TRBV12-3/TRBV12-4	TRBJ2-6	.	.	TGTGCCAGCAGTCCCCCCGGCCCACGCCTAGCTGGGGCCAACGTCCTGACTTTC	CASSPPGPRLAGANVLTF
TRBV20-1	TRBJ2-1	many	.	TGCAGTGCTTTCCTCCAAACTCCCCGGAACAATGAGCAGTTCTTC	CSAFLQTPRNNEQFF
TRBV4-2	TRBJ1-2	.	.	TGTGCCAGCAGCCAAGATCTTGGCTATGGCTACACCTTC	CASSQDLGYGYTF
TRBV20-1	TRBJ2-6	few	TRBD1	TGCAGTGTACCGGGACAGGGGTTTGGTGGGGCCAACGTCCTGACTTTC	CSVPGQGFGGANVLTF
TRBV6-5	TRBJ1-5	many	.	TGTGCCAGCAGTTGGGGGGGGGATCAGCCCCAGCATTTT	CASSWGGDQPQHF
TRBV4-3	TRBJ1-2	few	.	TGCGCCAGCAGCCAAGGACAGTTTGGGTATGGCTACACCTTC	CASSQGQFGYGYTF
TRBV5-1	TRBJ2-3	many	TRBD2	TGCGCCAGCAGCCCGGGGACTAGCGGGGATACGCAGTATTTT	CASSPGTSGDTQYF
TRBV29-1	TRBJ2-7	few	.	TGCAGCGTTAGCCTGTCGGGACCAAACGAGCAGTACTTC	CSVSLSGPNEQYF
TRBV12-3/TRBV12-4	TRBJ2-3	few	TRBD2	TGTGCCAGCAGCTCGGGACTAGCGGGAACAGATACGCAGTATTTT	CASSSGLAGTDTQYF
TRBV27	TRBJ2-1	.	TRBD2	TGTGCCAGCAGTTCCCAGACTAGCGGGGACGATGAGCAGTTCTTC	CASSSQTSGDDEQFF
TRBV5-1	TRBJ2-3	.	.	TGCGCCAGCAGCTTGCGCCAGAAATTGGATACGCAGTATTTT	CASSLRQKLDTQYF
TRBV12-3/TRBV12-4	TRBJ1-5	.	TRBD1	TGTGCCAGCAGTCAGGGGGCAAGGCAGCCCCAGCATTTT	CASSQGARQPQHF
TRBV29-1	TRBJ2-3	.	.	TGCAGCGTTGATCCGGGAGACCGTGCTACGCAGTATTTT	CSVDPGDRATQYF
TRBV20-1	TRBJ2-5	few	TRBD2	TGCAGTGCTCCCTCGTGGTTAGCGGGGGGGTCAGAGACCCAGTACTTC	CSAPSWLAGGSETQYF
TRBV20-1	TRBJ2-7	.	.	TGCAGTGCTAGCAGGGCCGTGGCGTACGAGCAGTACTTC	CSASRAVAYEQYF
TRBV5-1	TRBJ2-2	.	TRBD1	TGCGCCAGCAGCGATAGACAGGGTTTAGGGGAGCTGTTTTTT	CASSDRQGLGELFF
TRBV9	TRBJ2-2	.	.	TGTGCCAGCAGCGAGGGGACAACGAACACCGGGGAGCTGTTTTTT	CASSEGTTNTGELFF
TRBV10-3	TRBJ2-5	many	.	TGTGCCATCAGTGATCGGGCGGCAAGCCAAGAGACCCAGTACTTC	CAISDRAASQETQYF
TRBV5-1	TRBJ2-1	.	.	TGCGCCAGCAGCTCCGATAACCTAGCGTCTCGTGAGCAGTTCTTC	CASSSDNLASREQFF
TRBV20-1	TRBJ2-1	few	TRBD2	TGCAGTGCTAGGGCCGGGACTACCTACAATGAGCAGTTCTTC	CSARAGTTYNEQFF
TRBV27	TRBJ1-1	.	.	TGTGCCAGCATAAAAGGTTTCGGAGCTTTCTTT	CASIKGFGAFF
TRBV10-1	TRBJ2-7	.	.	TGCGCCAGCAGTGAGTCGGGTGGGCGGAACGAGCAGTACTTC	CASSESGGRNEQYF
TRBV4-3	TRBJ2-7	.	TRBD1	TGCGCCAGCAGCCCCGACAGGGTCGAGCAGTACTTC	CASSPDRVEQYF
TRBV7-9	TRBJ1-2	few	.	TGTGCCAGCAGCCCCTGGAGGCGGAACTATGGCTACACCTTC	CASSPWRRNYGYTF
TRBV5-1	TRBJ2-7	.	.	TGCGCCAGCAGCGTACCGGGACGCAACGAGCAGTACTTC	CASSVPGRNEQYF
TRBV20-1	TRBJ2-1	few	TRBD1	TGCAGTGCTAGTCAGGGGGTTACCTTAAGCTCCTACAATGAGCAGTTCTTC	CSASQGVTLSSYNEQFF
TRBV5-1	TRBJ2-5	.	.	TGCGCCAGCAGCTTGAACGGGAATAAGGAGACCCAGTACTTC	CASSLNGNKETQYF
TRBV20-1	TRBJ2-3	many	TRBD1	TGCAGTGCTACCGGACAGGCCAGCCTGTCAGATACGCAGTATTTT	CSATGQASLSDTQYF
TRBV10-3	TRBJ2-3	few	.	TGTGCCAGCTACGGACCTAGCACAGATACGCAGTATTTT	CASYGPSTDTQYF
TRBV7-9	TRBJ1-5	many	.	TGTGCCAGCAGCTTTTCCGAGACAGCGGATCAGCCCCAGCATTTT	CASSFSETADQPQHF